This T cell receptor beta chain appears in the sequencing data of a study of T cell repertoires in cytomegalovirus infection (dated by TCRdb to between 2019 and 2020). For the study in its entirety: The peptide stimulations were aimed at well-studied HLA-B-restricted epitopes as well as recently identified HLA-C-restricted CMV epitopes, whose presentation resists viral immunomodulation. Donor HLA type was relevant to the analysis, as public TCR beta signatures indicated carriage of CMV infection together with the matching HLA type.

The treatment or condition label here, explained by the study, means: in vitro stimulation with specific CMV peptide epitopes to enrich CMV-specific T cells. Data came from an Illumina HiSeq 1500. TCRdb passed the public sequencing reads through fastp at Q25 and MiXCR, retaining productive beta sequences. CDR3 protein sequences are deduplicated, and each keeps its most common genes and DNA. This sample is represented by 200,000 to 250,000 distinct CDR3 sequences; around 35% of them were singletons. Roughly three fifths of the sample is held by the ten biggest clonotypes. Comments on this clonotype: The antigen it binds to is not known. No quality values exist for individual bases; no much larger clone is one base distant.

Points the paper makes about the study in general: In both this cohort and an independent roughly 330-donor cohort, the cumulative frequency of public TCR beta family members distinguished carriers of CMV infection plus the relevant HLA type. The ex vivo response was dominated by HLA-C-restricted CMV-specific TCR beta clonotypes, and the single most frequent clonotype in two of eight donors was supplied by these HLA-C-restricted clonotypes.

V drops 5 bases and J drops 0 bases, leaving 17 bases in between. There are 17 amino acids in the CDR3, from cysteine to phenylalanine inclusive. The read is trimmed to its CDR3 DNA, 51 bases read in frame from base 1. CDR1 and CDR2, per the germline V gene, are SGHTA and FQGTGA. The specimen was CD8+ T cells from cultured PBMCs, collected from culture after CMV antigen stimulation. The rearrangement joined TRBV7-3 to TRBJ2-1; no D gene is confidently identified. The TCR was taken from a human donor in good health (CMV status not recorded). Some clones in this sample may be carry-over from other donors' samples. CDR3 reads: CASSPSPAETSYNEQFF. DNA sequence: TGTGCCAGCAGCCCCTCCCCGGCGGAGACCTCCTACAATGAGCAGTTCTTC.